One TCR beta chain is described in this entry. Its cognate antigen is unknown. The germline gene is not matched at one end of the junction; a read error may be the cause. This record belongs to a study of early T cells in non-severe SARS-CoV-2 infection. Whole-study context: Whole-blood bulk RNA, unsorted, was sequenced, and chains were unpaired.

General study results and limits: VDJdb-based annotation leaned toward anti-spike CD8 responses and missed private and CD4 specificities.

The TCR library protocol was used to attach unique molecular identifiers. These identifiers were attached to individual cDNA molecules. TCRdb ran MiXCR on the 5' RACE reads and lists one entry per CDR3 protein. Of under 100,000 distinct CDR3 sequences listed, 12% to 15% are singletons. The length of the CDR3 is 16 residues. Germline-derived CDR1 and CDR2 are SGHRS and YFSETQ. Sequencing used whole blood. The chain joins TRBV5-1 to TRBJ2-3; 9 bases align to TRBD2. This TCR was sampled from an adult who was a healthcare worker with PCR-confirmed SARS-CoV-2 infection or an uninfected control (not recorded which). The CDR3 reads CVSTVRGGGATDTQYF. The CDR3 region has the DNA TGCGTCAGCACCGTTCGTGGCGGGGGGGCCACAGATACGCAGTATTTT.